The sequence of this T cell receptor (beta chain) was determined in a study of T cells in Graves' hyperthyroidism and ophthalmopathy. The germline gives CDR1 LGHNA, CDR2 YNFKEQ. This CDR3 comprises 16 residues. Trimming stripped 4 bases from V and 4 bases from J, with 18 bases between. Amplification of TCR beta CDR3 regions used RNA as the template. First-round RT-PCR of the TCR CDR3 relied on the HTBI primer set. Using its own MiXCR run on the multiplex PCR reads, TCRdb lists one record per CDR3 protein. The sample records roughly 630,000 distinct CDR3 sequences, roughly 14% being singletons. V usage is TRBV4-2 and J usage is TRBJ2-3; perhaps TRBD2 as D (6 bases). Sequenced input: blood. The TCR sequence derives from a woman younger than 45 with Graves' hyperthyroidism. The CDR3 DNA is TGTGCCAGCAGCCGTTGGTTGGGCGGGGCCCCAGATACGCAGTATTTT. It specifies CASSRWLGGAPDTQYF.